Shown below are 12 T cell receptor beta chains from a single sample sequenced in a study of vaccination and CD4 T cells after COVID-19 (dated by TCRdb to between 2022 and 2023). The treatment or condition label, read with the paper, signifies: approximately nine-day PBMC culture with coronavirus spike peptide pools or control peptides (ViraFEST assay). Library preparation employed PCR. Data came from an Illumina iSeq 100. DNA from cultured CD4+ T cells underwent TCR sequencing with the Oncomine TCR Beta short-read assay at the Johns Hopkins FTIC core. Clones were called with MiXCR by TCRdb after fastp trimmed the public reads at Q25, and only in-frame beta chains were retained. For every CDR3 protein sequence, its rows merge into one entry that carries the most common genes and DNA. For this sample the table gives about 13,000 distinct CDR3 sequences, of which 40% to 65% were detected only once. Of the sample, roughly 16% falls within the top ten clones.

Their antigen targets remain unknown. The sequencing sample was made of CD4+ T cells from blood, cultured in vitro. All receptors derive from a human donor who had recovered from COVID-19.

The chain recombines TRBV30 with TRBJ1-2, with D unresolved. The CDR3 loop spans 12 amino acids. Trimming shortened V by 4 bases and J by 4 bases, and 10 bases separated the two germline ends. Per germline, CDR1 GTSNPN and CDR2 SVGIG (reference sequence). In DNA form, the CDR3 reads TGTGCCTGGATCTCCCGGTCCTATGGCTACACCTTC. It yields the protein CAWISRSYGYTF.

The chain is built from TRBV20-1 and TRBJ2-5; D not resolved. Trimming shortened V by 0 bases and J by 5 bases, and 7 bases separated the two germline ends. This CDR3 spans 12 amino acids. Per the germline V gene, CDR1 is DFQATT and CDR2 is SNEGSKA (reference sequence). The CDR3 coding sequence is TGCAGTGCTAGAGATTTAGGGGAGACCCAGTACTTC. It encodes CSARDLGETQYF.

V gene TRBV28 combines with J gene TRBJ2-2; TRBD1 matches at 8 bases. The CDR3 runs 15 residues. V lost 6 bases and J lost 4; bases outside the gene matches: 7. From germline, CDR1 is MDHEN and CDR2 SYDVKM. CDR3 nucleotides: TGTGCCAGCAGCCCAGGGGGCGTGACCACCGGGGAGCTGTTTTTT. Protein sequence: CASSPGGVTTGELFF.

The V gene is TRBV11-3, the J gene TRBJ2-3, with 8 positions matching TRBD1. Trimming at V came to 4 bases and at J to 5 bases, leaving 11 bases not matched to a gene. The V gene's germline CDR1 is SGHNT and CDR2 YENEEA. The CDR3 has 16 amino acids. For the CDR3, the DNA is TGTGCCAGCAGCTCGGGGACAGGTGACTTTGGAGATACGCAGTATTTT. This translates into CASSSGTGDFGDTQYF.

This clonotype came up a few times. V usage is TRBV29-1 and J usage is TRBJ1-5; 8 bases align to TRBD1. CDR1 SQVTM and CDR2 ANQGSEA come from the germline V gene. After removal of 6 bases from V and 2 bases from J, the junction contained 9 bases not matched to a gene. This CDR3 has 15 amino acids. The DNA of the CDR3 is TGCAGCGTGGAGATGGACAGGGTTGGCAATCAGCCCCAGCATTTT. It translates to CSVEMDRVGNQPQHF.

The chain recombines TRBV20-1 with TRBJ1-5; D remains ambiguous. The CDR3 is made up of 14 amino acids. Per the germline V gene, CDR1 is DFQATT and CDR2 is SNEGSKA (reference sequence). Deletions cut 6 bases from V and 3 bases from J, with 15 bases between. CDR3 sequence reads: CSATEFAHNQPQHF. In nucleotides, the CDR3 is TGCAGTGCAACAGAATTTGCACACAATCAGCCCCAGCATTTT.

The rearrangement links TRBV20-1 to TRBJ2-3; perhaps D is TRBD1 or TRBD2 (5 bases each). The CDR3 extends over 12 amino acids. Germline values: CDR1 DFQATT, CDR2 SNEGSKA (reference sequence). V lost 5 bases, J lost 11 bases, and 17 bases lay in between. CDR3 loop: CSADPRRDEQYF. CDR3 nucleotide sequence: TGCAGTGCTGACCCCCGACGGGACGAGCAGTATTTT.

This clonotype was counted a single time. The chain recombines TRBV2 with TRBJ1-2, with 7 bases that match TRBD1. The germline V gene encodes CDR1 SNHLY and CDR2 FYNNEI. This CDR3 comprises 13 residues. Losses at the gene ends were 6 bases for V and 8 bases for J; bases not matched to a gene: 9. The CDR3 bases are TGTGCCAGCAGACTAACAGGGGAACAAGGCTACACCTTC. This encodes CASRLTGEQGYTF.

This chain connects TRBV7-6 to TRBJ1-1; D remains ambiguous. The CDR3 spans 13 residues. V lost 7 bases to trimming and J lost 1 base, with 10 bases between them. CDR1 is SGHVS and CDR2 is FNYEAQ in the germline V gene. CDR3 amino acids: CASTSAPNTEAFF. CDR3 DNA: TGTGCCAGCACCAGTGCCCCGAACACTGAAGCTTTCTTT.

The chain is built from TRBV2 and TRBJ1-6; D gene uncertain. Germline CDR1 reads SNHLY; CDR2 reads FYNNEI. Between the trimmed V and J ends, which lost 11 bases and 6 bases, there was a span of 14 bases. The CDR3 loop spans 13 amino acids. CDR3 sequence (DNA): TGTGCCGGGAGTCTTGCAGCTAATTCACCCCTCCACTTT. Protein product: CAGSLAANSPLHF.

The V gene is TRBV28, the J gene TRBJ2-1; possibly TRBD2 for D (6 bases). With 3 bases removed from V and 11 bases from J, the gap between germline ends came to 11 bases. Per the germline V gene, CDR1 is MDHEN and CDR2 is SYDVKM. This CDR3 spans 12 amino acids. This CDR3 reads CASSFTAGQQFF. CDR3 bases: TGTGCCAGCAGTTTCACCGCGGGACAGCAGTTCTTC.

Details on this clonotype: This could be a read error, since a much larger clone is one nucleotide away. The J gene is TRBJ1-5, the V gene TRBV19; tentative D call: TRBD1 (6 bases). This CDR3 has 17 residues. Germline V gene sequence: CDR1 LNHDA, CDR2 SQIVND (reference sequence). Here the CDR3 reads CVSSTGTGYHSNQPQHF. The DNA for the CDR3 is TGTGTCAGTAGTACAGGGACCGGGTACCACAGCAATCAGCCCCAGCATTTT.